These 3 T cell receptor beta chains were sequenced from one sample in a study of identical twins. A single record per CDR3 protein comes from TCRdb applying MiXCR to the 5' RACE reads. The profile shows 300,000 or so distinct CDR3 sequences, roughly 8.6% of them singletons. These data also featured in a second study, about yellow fever vaccine responses in identical twins.

The specimen sequenced was CD8+ T cells sorted from blood. Receptors were obtained from a woman younger than 30 in good health.

V gene TRBV6-2 or TRBV6-3 combines with J gene TRBJ2-7, with D maybe TRBD1 (5 bases). This CDR3 is 13 amino acids long. The V and J ends lost 2 bases and 5 bases respectively, with 10 bases between them. Germline CDR1 and CDR2: MNHEY and SVGEGT. CDR3 residues: CASSYGAADEQYF. The CDR3 nucleotides read TGTGCCAGCAGTTACGGGGCGGCGGACGAGCAGTACTTC.

This clonotype showed up many times. This chain joins TRBV25-1 and TRBJ2-1; no definite D call. The CDR3 sequence is 12 residues long. CDR1 and CDR2 from the germline V gene are MGHDK and SYGVNS. Trimming shortened V by 4 bases and J by 4 bases, and 5 bases separated the two germline ends. The CDR3 loop is CASSVGYNEQFF. The DNA for the CDR3 is TGTGCCAGCAGTGTGGGATACAATGAGCAGTTCTTC.

The rearrangement links TRBV4-1 to TRBJ2-7; possibly TRBD2 for D (5 bases). Trimming pared 0 bases from V and 7 bases from J, leaving 16 bases between. CDR1 is MGHRA and CDR2 is YSYEKL in the germline V gene. The CDR3 is 15 residues long. CDR3 DNA sequence: TGCGCCAGCAGCCAAGATAATGTCGGGGTCGGGGAGCAGTACTTC. Residues: CASSQDNVGVGEQYF.